One T cell receptor (beta chain) is described in this entry. This clonotype appeared once. The target of this receptor is not known. At one end, the junction sequence differs from germline, possibly due to a read error. Per the germline V gene, MNHEY is the CDR1 and SVGAGI is the CDR2. The CDR3 contains 16 residues, cysteine and phenylalanine counted. The read is trimmed to its CDR3 DNA, 48 bases read in frame from base 1. Donors were under 40 systemically healthy Caucasian individuals from Russia aged 6 to 90 years. Each donor gave approximately 9.3 milliliters of peripheral blood, collected into EDTA-treated Vacutainer tubes. Ficoll-Paque density-gradient centrifugation was used to isolate PBMCs, with at least 6 million per sample. Total RNA was extracted from PBMCs with Trizol reagent, with at least 6 micrograms obtained per sample. The percentages of naive CD45RAhigh/CD27high T cells were determined by flow cytometry on a PBMC aliquot from every donor.

The protocol used for the library was 5' RACE. Sequencing relied on an Illumina HiSeq 2500. A second roughly 6 to 11 cycle PCR used a sample-barcoded 5' primer and a J-beta primer mix. A template-switch 5' adaptor carrying 12 random nucleotides introduced a unique molecular identifier onto each TCR beta cDNA molecule. Each sample yielded at least 2.5 million CDR3-containing paired-end reads. The Mint cDNA synthesis kit, primed by a TRBC-specific oligonucleotide, was used to synthesize first-strand cDNA from all RNA. All cDNA was treated with uracil-DNA glycosylase and then went through a first 18-cycle PCR with the universal primers M1SS and BC2_uni_R. The original pipeline was this. Normalization of each sample was performed by random selection of 1 million high-quality reads, each carrying a distinct molecular identifier. Instead of being binned into consensus sequences, reads that shared molecular identifiers were thrown out. MiTCR, run with a Q25 quality threshold and the strictest error-elimination algorithm, handled CDR3 identification, clonotype clustering and error correction. A nonparametric unseen species model with Euler transformation was used to estimate a lower bound on total TCR beta diversity. Clones were called with MiXCR by TCRdb after fastp trimmed the public reads at Q25, and only in-frame beta chains were retained. Each entry is one CDR3 protein sequence, shown with its most common DNA and genes. What appears here as the V and J calls and clone size reflects TCRdb's work, not the paper's. This sample is represented by 650,000 to 1,000,000 distinct CDR3 sequences; approximately 35% of them were singletons. The ten top clones hold 10% to 15% of the sample.

The data originate from a study of blood T cells in healthy people across ages (dated by TCRdb to the mid-2010s). For context, the study as a whole: Template switching captured roughly one uniquely barcoded TCR beta cDNA molecule per two T cells in model experiments. Using deep sequencing normalized with unique cDNA molecular identifiers, the study measured how TCR beta repertoire diversity changes with age. The donors were divided into four age groups: young (average around 17 years), middle-aged (around 37), aged (approximately 59) and long-lived (roughly 88). To avoid experimental bias, donors of different ages were spread randomly across the sequencing lanes. For two donors (one aged 18 to 30 and one aged 80 or older), the study analyzed two additional independent replicas of 1 million unique cDNA reads from the same blood draw. Overall study results and their limits: Compared with the aged group, the long-lived group had more naive CD4+ T cells, fewer expanded clones and increased TCR diversity, a pattern suggesting age selection. There was a strong correlation between observed TCR beta diversity and the percentage of naive T cells measured by flow cytometry. Because the CMV infection status of the donors was unknown, age-related changes in expanded clonotypes may potentially have been confounded. Because profiling used bulk unsorted PBMCs, naive and antigen-experienced compartments could not be compared conclusively. As age increased, observed TCR beta diversity per million T cells dropped in a roughly linear way, and a significant reduction was already evident by age 40. Estimates of total diversity based on one million sequenced T cells were considered lower bounds and underestimates.

The rearrangement joined TRBV6-5 to TRBJ1-6; a tentative D call is TRBD1 (6 bases match). The specimen was blood. The clonotype was recovered from a young man in good health. The DNA sequence reads TGTGCCAGCAGAGACAATCCGGGACACCAAAATTCACCCCCCCACTTT. It specifies CASRDNPGHQNSPPHF.